The 32 T cell receptor beta chains reported below all come from one sample, sequenced in a study of cytomegalovirus exposure and HLA in healthy donors. A multiplex PCR was run with 60 Vbeta primers and 13 Jbeta primers. Sequencing used immunoSEQ multiplex PCR; TCRdb keeps in-frame clones, though not all of them. The sample carries about 160,000 clones, 68% recorded once. The sequenced material came from PBMCs. The receptors derive from a woman aged 18-30 years in good health and CMV-seropositive.

Written as DNA, the CDR3 is TGTGCCACCAGACAGGGACACTCCTACGAGCAGTACTTC. It is translated as CATRQGHSYEQYF. This chain uses TRBV7-9 with TRBJ2-7; 7 nucleotides match TRBD1. The germline V gene encodes CDR1 SEHNR and CDR2 FQNEAQ (reference sequence). The CDR3 covers 13 residues. V lost 10 bases to trimming and J lost 0 bases; unmatched junction nucleotides: 6.

The chain combines TRBV5-1 with TRBJ1-2, with TRBD1 matching over 7 bases. Looked up from germline, CDR1 is SGHRS and CDR2 is YFSETQ. The V segment lost 0 bases and the J segment 5 bases; nucleotides outside the gene matches: 7. CDR3 length equals 15 residues. In nucleotides, the CDR3 is TGCGCCAGCAGCTTGGATCGACAGGGCCCATATGGCTACACCTTC. This sequence encodes CASSLDRQGPYGYTF.

V usage is TRBV7-8 and J usage is TRBJ2-1, with 9 positions matching TRBD2. V shed 1 base, J shed 3 bases, and the junction held 7 bases outside the gene matches. Germline V CDR1 and CDR2: SGHVS, FQNEAQ. The CDR3 extends over 17 amino acids. This CDR3 is CASSLGLAGNIYNEQFF. The CDR3 DNA is TGTGCCAGCAGCTTAGGGCTAGCGGGAAATATCTACAATGAGCAGTTCTTC.

This chain joins TRBV5-6 and TRBJ2-5; possible D gene TRBD2, 6 bases. CDR3 length: 15 residues. CDR1 is SGHDT and CDR2 is YYEEEE in the germline V gene. The V gene lost 4 bases and the J gene lost 3 bases, with 16 bases spanning the gap. The CDR3: CASSRRGSPKETQYF. CDR3 bases: TGTGCCAGCAGCCGGAGGGGAAGCCCGAAAGAGACCCAGTACTTC.

This clone was observed a handful of times. The junction and the germline gene differ at one end; a read error may be behind it. The chain joins TRBV7-7 to TRBJ2-7; possibly TRBD1 for D (6 bases). The CDR3 has 15 residues. The germline gives CDR1 SSHAT, CDR2 FNYEAQ (reference sequence). The CDR3 coding sequence is TGTGCTAGCAGCCCATATCCGGGACACTCCTACGAGCAGTACTTC. This encodes CASSPYPGHSYEQYF.

The chain links TRBV19 to TRBJ2-7; a weak D match, TRBD2 (6 bases). V was trimmed by 8 bases and J by 0 bases, leaving 17 bases between them. Germline-derived CDR1 and CDR2 are LNHDA and SQIVND (reference sequence). The CDR3 is 15 residues long. DNA for the CDR3: TGTGCCAGTTCCGATCCTGGGGGGAGCTCCTACGAGCAGTACTTC. Residues: CASSDPGGSSYEQYF.

The rearrangement links TRBV29-1 to TRBJ2-1; TRBD2 might be the D (6 bases). The germline V gene has CDR1 SQVTM and CDR2 ANQGSEA. V was shortened by 5 bases and J by 7 bases, with 15 bases between the two germline ends. The CDR3 loop spans 13 amino acids. The DNA of the CDR3 is TGCAGCGTTAGGAAGGGAGGATGGAATGAGCAGTTCTTC. The encoded protein is CSVRKGGWNEQFF.

The rearrangement joins TRBV4-1 to TRBJ2-5, with 11 bases identical to TRBD2. CDR3 length equals 15 residues. The germline V gene encodes CDR1 MGHRA and CDR2 YSYEKL. Trimming cost V 1 base and J 6 bases; bases outside gene matches: 4. CDR3 protein: CASSQGLAGRKTQYF. In nucleotides, the CDR3 is TGCGCCAGCAGCCAAGGACTAGCGGGAAGAAAGACCCAGTACTTC.

This chain links TRBV7-6 with TRBJ2-4, with 8 bases lining up with TRBD1. V was clipped by 1 base and J by 6 bases; unmatched bases: 20. The germline gives CDR1 SGHVS, CDR2 FNYEAQ. CDR3 length equals 20 residues. This CDR3 is CASSLGPTGGVPHKGNIQYF. The DNA for the CDR3 is TGTGCCAGCAGCTTAGGACCAACAGGGGGAGTTCCCCACAAGGGAAACATTCAGTACTTC.

This clone has only a few counts. The chain links TRBV4-1 to TRBJ1-2; 9 bases are shared with TRBD1. The CDR3 is 18 amino acids. V gave up 3 bases and J gave up 4 bases; unmatched junction bases: 15. Germline CDR1 and CDR2: MGHRA and YSYEKL. The CDR3 nucleotides read TGCGCCAGCAGCCAGCCTAGGGATTACAGGGGGCGCAGCTATGGCTACACCTTC. Amino acids: CASSQPRDYRGRSYGYTF.

V is TRBV6-1 and J is TRBJ2-7; 7 bases line up with TRBD1. The germline V gene has CDR1 MNHNS and CDR2 SASEGT. V shed 1 base, J shed 8 bases, and the junction held 5 bases outside the gene matches. This CDR3 comprises 13 residues. DNA of the CDR3: TGTGCCAGCAGTGAAGGACAGGGAATAAAGCAGTACTTC. Protein sequence: CASSEGQGIKQYF.

This clone has only one observation. The J gene is TRBJ1-3, the V gene TRBV4-3; 7 bases map to TRBD1. The CDR3 has 20 amino acids. The germline V gene encodes CDR1 LGHNA and CDR2 YSLEER. J gave up 2 bases and V 2 bases, and 18 bases lay outside the gene matches. This CDR3 reads CASSQNSPGQPYLPGNTIYF. DNA for the CDR3: TGCGCCAGCAGCCAAAACTCCCCGGGACAGCCTTACCTCCCTGGAAACACCATATATTTT.

V usage is TRBV25-1 and J usage is TRBJ2-5; 7 bases are shared with TRBD1. After removal of 4 bases from V and 2 bases from J, the junction contained 10 bases not matched to a gene. The CDR3 is 16 amino acids. Germline assignment: CDR1 MGHDK and CDR2 SYGVNS. This chain's CDR3 is CASSARPGTVQETQYF. As DNA, the CDR3 is TGTGCCAGCAGTGCAAGACCCGGGACAGTTCAAGAGACCCAGTACTTC.

The chain links TRBV7-2 to TRBJ2-1; TRBD2 matches 10 bases. There are 15 residues in the CDR3. J lost 4 bases, V lost 3 bases, and 3 bases had no gene match. CDR1 and CDR2 from the germline V gene are SGHTA and FQGNSA. This chain's CDR3 is CASSFSSGGYNEQFF. CDR3 DNA: TGTGCCAGCAGCTTCTCTAGCGGGGGATACAATGAGCAGTTCTTC.

V and J are TRBV2 and TRBJ2-1; a possible D gene is TRBD2 (5 bases). CDR1 is SNHLY and CDR2 is FYNNEI in the germline V gene. The V end lost 4 bases, the J end lost 7 bases, and 14 bases lay between the germline ends. The CDR3 sequence is 14 residues long. CDR3 DNA sequence: TGTGCCAGCAGTGGCCCATACGAGGGTAATGAGCAGTTCTTC. Translating gives CASSGPYEGNEQFF.

This clone was recorded a few times. The chain recombines TRBV5-1 with TRBJ1-5, with D possibly matching TRBD1 (6 bases). The CDR3 consists of 17 residues. Per germline, CDR1 SGHRS and CDR2 YFSETQ. Trimming took off 0 bases at V and 0 bases at J, with 13 bases between the two ends. The CDR3 DNA is TGCGCCAGCAGCTTGGGGGCAGGGGCATATAGCAATCAGCCCCAGCATTTT. This gives the protein CASSLGAGAYSNQPQHF.

In this sample, this clone turned up a few times. The chain uses TRBV27 and TRBJ1-4; tentatively, D is TRBD1 (5 bases). The length of the CDR3 is 16 residues. The ends were cut back, 0 bases at V and 7 bases at J, with 15 bases in the middle. The germline V gene has CDR1 MNHEY and CDR2 SMNVEV (reference sequence). As DNA, the CDR3 is TGTGCCAGCAGTTTATCCCGTTTGGGGGGAGGTGAAAAACTGTTTTTT. As protein: CASSLSRLGGGEKLFF.

The rearrangement joins TRBV28 to TRBJ2-1; TRBD2 agrees at 10 bases. The CDR3 runs to 16 residues. The junction had 6 bases not matched to a gene; V was cut back by 5 bases and J by 2 bases. The germline gives CDR1 MDHEN, CDR2 SYDVKM. CDR3 amino acids: CASSPGLAVPYNEQFF. DNA for the CDR3: TGTGCCAGCAGTCCTGGACTAGCGGTCCCCTACAATGAGCAGTTCTTC.

The chain uses TRBV27 and TRBJ2-3; 8 bases are shared with TRBD2. This CDR3 has 18 amino acids. Germline CDR1 and CDR2: MNHEY and SMNVEV (reference sequence). With 2 bases clipped from V and 3 bases from J, the junction kept 13 bases outside the gene matches. The CDR3 reads CASSLNSPRLARTDTQYF. The CDR3 nucleotides read TGTGCCAGCAGTTTAAATTCTCCCCGACTAGCGAGGACAGATACGCAGTATTTT.

Of note for this clone: The DNA is left out, because the CDR3 cannot be placed on it with certainty; the CDR3 is given as TCRdb lists it. The V gene is TRBV6-5, the J gene TRBJ1-2. The CDR3 spans 15 residues, counting both ends. Germline values: CDR1 MNHEY, CDR2 SVGAGI. The CDR3 spells CASSSSERGNYGYTF.

The rearrangement joins TRBV2 to TRBJ1-2; D might be TRBD1 (5 bases). Trimming removed 6 bases at V and 3 bases at J, with 14 bases between. This CDR3 region has 14 residues. CDR1 is SNHLY and CDR2 is FYNNEI in the germline V gene. DNA for the CDR3: TGTGCCAGCAGGGCGGGACTTGAGTACTATGGCTACACCTTC. It is translated as CASRAGLEYYGYTF.

This chain links TRBV19 with TRBJ1-5; TRBD1 agrees at 12 bases. V gave up 5 bases and J gave up 0 bases; unmatched junction bases: 8. The germline gives CDR1 LNHDA, CDR2 SQIVND (reference sequence). The CDR3 length is 18 residues. This chain's CDR3 is CASSGDRGRSVSNQPQHF. Here the CDR3 DNA reads TGTGCCAGTAGTGGGGACAGGGGGCGCTCGGTTAGCAATCAGCCCCAGCATTTT.

This clone was picked up a small number of times. The CDR3 spells CASSTGTGGAEQYF. The DNA of the CDR3 is TGTGCCAGCAGCACCGGGACAGGGGGCGCCGAGCAGTACTTC. The gene calls are TRBV28 and TRBJ2-7, with TRBD1 matching over 12 bases. V was pared by 6 bases and J by 6 bases, with 6 bases of the junction left unmatched. The CDR3 length is 14 residues. Germline values: CDR1 MDHEN, CDR2 SYDVKM.

The chain combines TRBV6-1 with TRBJ2-5; D is possibly TRBD1 (5 bases). V dropped 0 bases and J dropped 7 bases, with 15 bases sitting between them. CDR3 size: 15 residues. Germline values: CDR1 MNHNS, CDR2 SASEGT. CDR3 coding DNA: TGTGCCAGCAGTGAAGCGCTTGGGGCAGGCGCGACCCAGTACTTC. Translated: CASSEALGAGATQYF.

J is TRBJ2-7 and V is TRBV18; TRBD1 matches 7 bases. The length of the CDR3 is 15 residues. Germline V gene data show CDR1 as KGHSH and CDR2 as LQKENI. V was pared by 3 bases and J by 5 bases, with 10 bases of the junction left unmatched. CDR3: CASSPGQADRHEQYF. CDR3 in DNA: TGTGCCAGCTCACCCGGACAGGCCGATCGCCACGAGCAGTACTTC.

This rearrangement joins TRBV5-1 to TRBJ2-7; possibly TRBD2 for D (6 bases). V gave up 4 bases and J gave up 0 bases, with 11 bases separating them. There are 14 residues in the CDR3. Germline V lookup: CDR1 SGHRS, CDR2 YFSETQ. The CDR3 loop reads CASSRDFYSYEQYF. In DNA form, the CDR3 reads TGCGCCAGCAGCAGGGACTTTTACTCCTACGAGCAGTACTTC.

This chain uses TRBV2 with TRBJ2-1; no firm D call. Germline lookup yields CDR1 SNHLY and CDR2 FYNNEI. This CDR3 has 12 amino acids. DNA of the CDR3: TGTGCAAAGATGGCTAGTGCCGGTGAGCAGTTCTTC. The encoded protein is CAKMASAGEQFF.

The chain joins TRBV29-1 to TRBJ2-3; TRBD2 matches at 12 bases. CDR1 and CDR2 (germline): SQVTM, ANQGSEA. This CDR3 has 16 residues. V was pared by 3 bases and J by 5 bases, with 9 bases of the junction left unmatched. CDR3 coding DNA: TGCAGCGTTGATAACCGACTAGCGGGGGCAGGAGATACGCAGTATTTT. Its translation is CSVDNRLAGAGDTQYF.

This rearrangement joins TRBV5-4 to TRBJ1-6, with TRBD1 matching 7 bases. Unmatched junction bases numbered 8, after V lost 4 bases and J lost 7 bases. CDR3 length: 15 amino acids. Germline V lookup: CDR1 SGHNT, CDR2 YYREEE (reference sequence). CDR3 sequence (DNA): TGTGCCAGCAGCAGGGACAGCCCCTTCAATTCACCCCTCCACTTT. Its translation: CASSRDSPFNSPLHF.

The CDR3 reads CASSTTGPQETQYF. The CDR3 DNA sequence: TGTGCCAGCAGTACAACAGGTCCTCAAGAGACCCAGTACTTC. The rearrangement links TRBV6-6 to TRBJ2-5, with D possibly being TRBD1 (5 bases). The CDR3 spans 14 residues. V lost 5 bases to trimming and J lost 2 bases, with 12 bases between them. Germline V lookup: CDR1 MNHNY, CDR2 SVGAGI (reference sequence).

This clone was picked up a small number of times. The V call is TRBV6-1, the J call TRBJ2-7, with D hard to call. The CDR3 runs 16 residues. CDR1 is MNHNS and CDR2 is SASEGT in the germline V gene. Trimming cost V 1 base and J 2 bases, with 15 bases left between them. CDR3 sequence: CASSEVDNPSPYEQYF. CDR3 DNA: TGTGCCAGCAGTGAAGTTGACAACCCCAGCCCCTACGAGCAGTACTTC.

Only one count was recorded for this clone. The chain carries TRBV7-6 and TRBJ1-4, with D possibly matching TRBD1 (6 bases). Germline V CDR1 and CDR2: SGHVS, FNYEAQ. The CDR3 sequence is 14 residues long. V dropped 1 base and J dropped 8 bases, with 11 bases sitting between them. The CDR3 spells CASSLGQGKEKLFF. The CDR3, as DNA: TGTGCCAGCAGCTTAGGCCAGGGGAAAGAAAAACTGTTTTTT.